This T cell receptor (beta chain) emerged from a study of post-analysis software for immune sequencing data. For the study at large: The courses of disease that were included comprised relapsing-remitting, secondary progressive and progressive-relapsing multiple sclerosis. The study's findings and limits: Analysis by F measure revealed that same-batch samples clustered strongly together. Significantly lower normalized Chao1 diversity was found in patients with multiple sclerosis relative to controls. Patients showed TRBV5-6, TRBV5-1 and TRBV20-1 among five TRBV segments more frequent than in controls.

Unique molecular identifiers were carried by the TCR beta cDNA libraries. Around 500,000 cDNA molecules were obtained from about 1 to 10 million T cells. TCRdb reanalysed the PCR reads using MiXCR and keeps one entry per CDR3 protein. Seen here are roughly 800,000 distinct CDR3 sequences, just over 45% observed once, and the top ten hold roughly 4.9%. There are 16 residues in the CDR3. Germline V gene sequence: CDR1 SGDLS, CDR2 YYNGEE. The V end was cut by 4 bases, the J end by 6 bases, with 22 bases between. As regards this clonotype: The antigen remains unidentified.

This chain uses TRBV9 with TRBJ1-2, with D possibly matching TRBD1 (6 bases). Sequenced: blood. The TCR comes from a girl aged 5-17 years with multiple sclerosis. The CDR3 coding sequence is TGTGCCAGCAGCCCGGGCTGGGGGGCGAGATTCGATGGCTACACCTTC. Translated: CASSPGWGARFDGYTF.